This entry features one T cell receptor (beta chain) sequence. The antigen is unknown. Assay: immunoSEQ multiplex PCR; the TCRdb copy retains only in-frame clones and omits some. The data show approximately 110,000 clones, around 89% seen once. Per the germline V gene, CDR1 is WSHSY and CDR2 is SAAADI. Trimming cost V 6 bases and J 3 bases, with 11 bases left between them. The CDR3 has 14 amino acids. Collection occurred without any documented infections or immune events in donors. These data belong to a study of identifying expanded T cells in peripheral blood. Regarding the study as a whole: About 1.3 clones differed between technical replicates, versus roughly 16 and 20 over time. Clone count variance between roughly 2-week samples rose with total template count.

Material for sequencing was blood. The chain employs TRBV10-2 and TRBJ2-2; D unresolved. This TCR derives from a person aged 18-69 years in good health. The CDR3 loop reads CASSPAPDTGELFF. Here the CDR3 DNA reads TGCGCCAGCAGCCCGGCACCCGACACCGGGGAGCTGTTTTTT.